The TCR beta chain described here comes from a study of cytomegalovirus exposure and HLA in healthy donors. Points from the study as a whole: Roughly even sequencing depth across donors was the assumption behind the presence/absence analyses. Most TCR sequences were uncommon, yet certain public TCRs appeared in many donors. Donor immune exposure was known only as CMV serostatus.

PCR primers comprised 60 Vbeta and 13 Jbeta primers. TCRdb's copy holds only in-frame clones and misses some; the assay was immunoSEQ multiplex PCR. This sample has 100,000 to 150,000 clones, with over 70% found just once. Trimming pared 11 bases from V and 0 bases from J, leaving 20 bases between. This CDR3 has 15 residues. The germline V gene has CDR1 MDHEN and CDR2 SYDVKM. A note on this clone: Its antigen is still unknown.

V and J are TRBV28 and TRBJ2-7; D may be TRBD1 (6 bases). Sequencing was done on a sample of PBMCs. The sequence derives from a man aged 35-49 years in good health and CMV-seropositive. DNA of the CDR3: TGTGCCGCGTATTCCCGGGACAAGAGCTCCTACGAGCAGTACTTC. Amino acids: CAAYSRDKSSYEQYF.